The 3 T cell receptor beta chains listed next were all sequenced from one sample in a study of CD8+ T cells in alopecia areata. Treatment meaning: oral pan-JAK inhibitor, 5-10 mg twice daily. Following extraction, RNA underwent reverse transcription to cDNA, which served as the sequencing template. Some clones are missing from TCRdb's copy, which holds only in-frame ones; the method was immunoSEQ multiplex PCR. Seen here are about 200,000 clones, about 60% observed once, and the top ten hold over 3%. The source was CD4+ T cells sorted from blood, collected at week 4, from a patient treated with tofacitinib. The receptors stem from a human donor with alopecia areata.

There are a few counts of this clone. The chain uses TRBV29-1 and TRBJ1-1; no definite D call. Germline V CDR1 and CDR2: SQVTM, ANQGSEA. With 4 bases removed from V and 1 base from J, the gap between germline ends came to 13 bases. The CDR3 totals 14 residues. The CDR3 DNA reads TGCAGCGTTGGACTCCCACCCACGAACACTGAAGCTTTCTTT. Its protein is CSVGLPPTNTEAFF.

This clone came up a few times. The DNA for the CDR3 is TGTGCCAGCAGCACCGTACAGGGGTTTGGCTACACCTTC. Its translation is CASSTVQGFGYTF. The chain carries TRBV7-9 and TRBJ1-2, with 7 positions matching TRBD1. In germline, CDR1 is SEHNR, CDR2 FQNEAQ (reference sequence). The V and J ends lost 5 bases and 7 bases, in that order; junction bases with no gene match: 7. The CDR3 contains 13 residues.

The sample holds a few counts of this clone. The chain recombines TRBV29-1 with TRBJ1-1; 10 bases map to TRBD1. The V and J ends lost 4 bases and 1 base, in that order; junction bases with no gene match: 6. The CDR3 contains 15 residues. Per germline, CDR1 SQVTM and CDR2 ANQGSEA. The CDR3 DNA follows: TGCAGCGTTGTAGGACAGGGGGAAGGGAACACTGAAGCTTTCTTT. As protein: CSVVGQGEGNTEAFF.